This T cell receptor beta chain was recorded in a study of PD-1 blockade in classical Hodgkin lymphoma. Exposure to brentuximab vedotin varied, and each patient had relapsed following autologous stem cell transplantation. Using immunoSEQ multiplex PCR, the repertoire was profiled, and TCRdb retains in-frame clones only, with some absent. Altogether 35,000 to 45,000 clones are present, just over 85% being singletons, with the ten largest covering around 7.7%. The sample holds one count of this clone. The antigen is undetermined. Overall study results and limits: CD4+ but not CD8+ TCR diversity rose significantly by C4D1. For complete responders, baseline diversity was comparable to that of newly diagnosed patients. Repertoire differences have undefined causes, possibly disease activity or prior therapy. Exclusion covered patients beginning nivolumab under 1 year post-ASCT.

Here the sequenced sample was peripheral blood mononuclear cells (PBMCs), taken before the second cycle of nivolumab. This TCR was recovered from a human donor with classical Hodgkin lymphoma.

The CDR3 protein is CASRSGEQFF. The CDR3 DNA reads as TGCGCCAGCAGGAGCGGCGAGCAGTTCTTC. The chain recombines TRBV10-2 with TRBJ2-1; TRBD2 might be the D (5 bases). This CDR3 has 10 amino acids. Germline CDR1 and CDR2: WSHSY and SAAADI. The germline V and J ends were trimmed by 6 bases and 10 bases, with 7 bases remaining between them.